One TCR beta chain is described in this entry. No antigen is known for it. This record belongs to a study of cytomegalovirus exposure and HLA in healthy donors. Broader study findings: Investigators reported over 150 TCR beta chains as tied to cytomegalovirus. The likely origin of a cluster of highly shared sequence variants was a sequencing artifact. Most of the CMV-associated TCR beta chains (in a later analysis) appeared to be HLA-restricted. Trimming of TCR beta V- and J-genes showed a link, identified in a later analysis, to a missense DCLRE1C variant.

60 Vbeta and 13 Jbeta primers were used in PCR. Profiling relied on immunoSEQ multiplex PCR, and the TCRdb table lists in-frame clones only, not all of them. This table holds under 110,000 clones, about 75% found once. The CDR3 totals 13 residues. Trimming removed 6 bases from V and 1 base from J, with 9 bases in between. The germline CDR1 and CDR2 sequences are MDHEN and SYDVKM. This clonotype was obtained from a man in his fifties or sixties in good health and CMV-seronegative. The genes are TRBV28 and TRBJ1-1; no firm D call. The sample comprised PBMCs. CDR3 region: CASSRLENTEAFF. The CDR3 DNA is TGTGCCAGCAGCCGGTTAGAGAACACTGAAGCTTTCTTT.